The rows below give T cell receptor beta chains drawn from one sample of a study of blood T cell repertoires in COVID-19. Using immunoSEQ multiplex PCR, the repertoire was profiled, and TCRdb retains in-frame clones only, with some absent. Of about 230,000 clones in the sample, about 85% are singletons; the top ten hold approximately 12%. Sequenced: peripheral blood. The source is a woman aged 18-35 years who had recovered from COVID-19. CDR3s include the opening cysteine and the closing phenylalanine or tryptophan. A D gene is named only where the DNA matches it firmly. Clone size is stated in some rows and not others, as once, few, many or a class when expanded.

J gene | D gene | V gene | clone size | CDR3 protein | CDR3 DNA
TRBJ2-3 | TRBD1 | TRBV7-2 | - | CASSLRGPSTDTQYF | TGTGCCAGCAGCTTAAGGGGGCCTTCCACAGATACGCAGTATTTT
TRBJ2-3 | - | TRBV6-5 | - | CASSNSRTDTQYF | TGTGCCAGCAGTAATAGTCGCACAGATACGCAGTATTTT
TRBJ2-2 | - | TRBV18 | - | CASSPITGTGELFF | TGTGCCAGCTCCCCCATTACGGGCACCGGGGAGCTGTTTTTT
TRBJ1-1 | - | TRBV9 | - | CASSVEQVGTEAFF | TGTGCCAGCAGCGTAGAACAGGTAGGAACTGAAGCTTTCTTT
TRBJ2-1 | - | TRBV6-5 | - | CAIESGKSIYNEQFF | TGTGCCATAGAGTCGGGGAAATCGATCTACAATGAGCAGTTCTTC
TRBJ2-7 | TRBD2 | TRBV6-2/TRBV6-3 | - | CASSSPRAGGPLEQYF | TGTGCCAGCAGCTCCCCGCGGGCGGGAGGCCCTCTCGAGCAGTACTTC
TRBJ2-5 | - | TRBV6-2/TRBV6-3 | - | CASSSVGGGGETQYF | TGTGCCAGCAGTTCGGTGGGCGGGGGCGGCGAGACCCAGTACTTC
TRBJ2-1 | TRBD2 | TRBV27 | - | CASSLNTNSGIDADEQFF | TGTGCCAGCAGTTTGAATACCAATAGCGGGATTGACGCGGATGAGCAGTTCTTC
TRBJ2-7 | - | TRBV2 | - | CASRQNQVAYEQYF | TGTGCCAGCCGACAGAACCAGGTAGCCTACGAGCAGTACTTC
TRBJ1-1 | - | TRBV19 | - | CASSMVRGTEAFF | TGTGCCAGTAGTATGGTTCGGGGCACTGAAGCTTTCTTT
TRBJ1-2 | TRBD1 | TRBV29-1 | once | CSVDAGQGASYGYTF | TGCAGCGTTGATGCCGGACAGGGCGCGTCCTATGGCTACACCTTC
TRBJ2-4 | TRBD2 | TRBV7-2 | - | CASTREGAKNIQYF | TGTGCCAGCACACGGGAGGGAGCCAAAAACATTCAGTACTTC
TRBJ2-5 | TRBD1 | TRBV3-1/TRBV3-2 | - | CASSLAGTEETQYF | TGTGCCAGCAGCCTCGCCGGGACAGAAGAGACCCAGTACTTC
TRBJ2-7 | - | TRBV4-2 | - | CASSPGKAHYEQYF | TGTGCCAGCAGCCCCGGGAAGGCTCATTACGAGCAGTACTTC
TRBJ2-3 | - | TRBV9 | - | CASSFQLGSTDTQYF | TGTGCCAGCAGCTTTCAACTAGGGAGCACAGATACGCAGTATTTT
TRBJ2-2 | TRBD2 | TRBV7-9 | - | CASSISSGFTGELFF | TGTGCCAGCAGCATATCTAGCGGTTTCACCGGGGAGCTGTTTTTT
TRBJ2-7 | TRBD1 | TRBV6-5 | - | CASRETGSYEQYF | TGTGCCAGCAGGGAGACAGGGTCCTACGAGCAGTACTTC
TRBJ2-5 | - | TRBV7-9 | - | CASSLGEQETQYF | TGTGCCAGCAGCTTAGGCGAGCAAGAGACCCAGTACTTC
TRBJ1-1 | - | TRBV27 | - | CASKDRPMNTEAFF | TGTGCCAGCAAGGACAGACCTATGAACACTGAAGCTTTCTTT
TRBJ2-1 | - | TRBV7-6 | once | CASSSRAYEQFF | TGTGCCAGCAGCTCCAGGGCGTATGAGCAGTTCTTC
TRBJ2-1 | TRBD2 | TRBV7-3 | - | CASSLMSAGEMGYEQFF | TGTGCCAGCAGCTTAATGTCGGCGGGAGAAATGGGTTATGAGCAGTTCTTC
TRBJ2-7 | - | TRBV13 | - | CASSSGGSYEQYF | TGTGCCAGCAGCTCCGGAGGCTCCTACGAGCAGTACTTC
TRBJ1-1 | TRBD1 | TRBV19 | - | CASSPATGMGGTEAFF | TGTGCCAGTAGTCCCGCGACAGGGATGGGGGGCACTGAAGCTTTCTTT
TRBJ2-7 | TRBD1 | TRBV19 | - | CASSPTGGNEQYF | TGTGCCAGTAGTCCTACAGGGGGCAACGAGCAGTACTTC
TRBJ1-4 | - | TRBV30 | - | CAWNLQGQQKLFF | TGTGCCTGGAATTTACAGGGTCAGCAAAAACTGTTTTTT
TRBJ2-1 | - | TRBV2 | - | CASSHYNEQFF | TGTGCCAGCAGTCACTACAATGAGCAGTTCTTC
TRBJ2-3 | TRBD2 | TRBV7-3 | - | CASSVRLAGVTDTQYF | TGTGCCAGCAGCGTCCGACTAGCGGGAGTAACAGATACGCAGTATTTT
TRBJ1-1 | TRBD1 | TRBV19 | - | CASSSQGAGTEAFF | TGTGCCAGTAGTAGCCAGGGGGCTGGCACTGAAGCTTTCTTT
TRBJ1-2 | TRBD1 | TRBV29-1 | - | CSVGGQGYGYTF | TGCAGCGTTGGGGGACAGGGCTATGGCTACACCTTC
TRBJ2-1 | - | TRBV29-1 | - | CSVGGQKDSYNEQFF | TGCAGCGTCGGGGGTCAAAAGGACTCCTACAATGAGCAGTTCTTC
TRBJ2-5 | TRBD1 | TRBV27 | - | CASRPQGAETQYF | TGTGCCAGCAGGCCACAGGGGGCAGAGACCCAGTACTTC
TRBJ2-5 | TRBD2 | TRBV14 | - | CASSQRRLAVGETQYF | TGTGCCAGCAGCCAACGAAGACTAGCGGTGGGGGAGACCCAGTACTTC
TRBJ1-1 | TRBD1 | TRBV7-2 | few | CASSSDRGLYEAFF | TGTGCCAGCAGCTCTGACAGGGGGCTTTATGAAGCTTTCTTT
TRBJ2-3 | - | TRBV19 | - | CASKFTGGTDTQYF | TGTGCCAGTAAATTTACGGGAGGCACAGATACGCAGTATTTT
TRBJ2-3 | TRBD2 | TRBV27 | - | CASSTRTSGSTDTQYF | TGTGCCAGCAGTACACGGACTAGCGGGAGCACAGATACGCAGTATTTT
TRBJ2-1 | TRBD2 | TRBV18 | - | CASSPTGTSGYNEQFF | TGTGCCAGCTCACCTACCGGGACTAGCGGCTACAATGAGCAGTTCTTC
TRBJ1-5 | - | TRBV3-1/TRBV3-2 | once | CASSPAVSNQPQHF | TGTGCCAGCAGCCCGGCGGTCAGCAATCAGCCCCAGCATTTT
TRBJ2-5 | - | TRBV25-1 | - | CASSDPEDNQETQYF | TGTGCCAGCAGTGATCCCGAGGACAACCAAGAGACCCAGTACTTC
TRBJ2-3 | - | TRBV28 | - | CASRRQTDTQYF | TGTGCCAGCAGGAGACAGACAGATACGCAGTATTTT
TRBJ1-6 | TRBD1 | TRBV6-4 | - | CASRTGESYNSPLHF | TGTGCCAGCAGGACAGGGGAATCCTATAATTCACCCCTCCACTTT
TRBJ1-5 | - | TRBV27 | - | CASRPGTTYSNQPQHF | TGTGCCAGCAGACCAGGGACTACATATAGCAATCAGCCCCAGCATTTT
TRBJ2-3 | - | TRBV4-2 | few | CASSQEAAGRGDTQYF | TGTGCCAGCAGCCAAGAAGCAGCGGGCCGGGGTGATACGCAGTATTTT
TRBJ1-2 | TRBD1 | TRBV30 | once | CAWDRGGYGYTF | TGTGCCTGGGACAGGGGGGGCTATGGCTACACCTTC
TRBJ2-3 | TRBD2 | TRBV7-9 | - | CATIWLAGGWTDTQYF | TGTGCCACAATTTGGCTAGCGGGAGGCTGGACAGATACGCAGTATTTT